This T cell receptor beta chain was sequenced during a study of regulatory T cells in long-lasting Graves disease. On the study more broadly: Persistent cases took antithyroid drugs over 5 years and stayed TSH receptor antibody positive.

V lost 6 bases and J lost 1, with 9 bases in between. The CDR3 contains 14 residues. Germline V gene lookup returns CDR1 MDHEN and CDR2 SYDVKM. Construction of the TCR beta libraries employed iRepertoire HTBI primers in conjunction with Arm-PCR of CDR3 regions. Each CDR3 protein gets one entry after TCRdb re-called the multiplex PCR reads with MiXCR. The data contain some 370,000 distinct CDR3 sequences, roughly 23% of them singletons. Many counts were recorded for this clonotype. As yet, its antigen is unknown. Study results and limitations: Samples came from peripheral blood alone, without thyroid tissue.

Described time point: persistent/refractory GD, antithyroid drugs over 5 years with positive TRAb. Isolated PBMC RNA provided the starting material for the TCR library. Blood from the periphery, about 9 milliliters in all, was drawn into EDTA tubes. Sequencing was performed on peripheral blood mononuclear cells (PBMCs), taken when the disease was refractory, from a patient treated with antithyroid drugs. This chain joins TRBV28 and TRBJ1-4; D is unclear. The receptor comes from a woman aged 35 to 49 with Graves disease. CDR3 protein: CASSPEITNEKLFF. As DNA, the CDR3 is TGTGCCAGCAGCCCGGAGATAACTAATGAAAAACTGTTTTTT.